This T cell receptor (beta chain) was obtained from a study of PD-L1 blockade in urothelial cancer. The wider study: Atezolizumab at 1,200 mg intravenously every 3 weeks was started by patients in 2014.

Patients suffered from locally advanced or metastatic urothelial carcinoma. Between 1 and 8 samples, pretreatment and on-treatment, were given by each patient. Trimming removed 0 bases at V and 2 bases at J, with 10 bases between. The CDR3 runs 15 residues. Germline V gives CDR1 SGHDN, CDR2 FVKESK. Method: immunoSEQ multiplex PCR; TCRdb's copy keeps in-frame clones and lacks some. The table records tens of thousands of clones, 87% of them present only once. The J gene is TRBJ2-5, the V gene TRBV14; no definite D call. The sequencing used PBMCs, collected around atezolizumab (anti-PD-L1) treatment. This sequence originates from a man aged 55 to 70 with urothelial cancer. This CDR3 reads CASSQDRAWQETQYF. DNA of the CDR3: TGTGCCAGCAGCCAAGATAGAGCCTGGCAAGAGACCCAGTACTTC. The full variable domain, rest sourced from reference TRBV14 and TRBJ2-5, is EAGVTQFPSHSVIEKGQTVTLRCDPISGHDNLYWYRRVMGKEIKFLLHFVKESKQDESGMPNNRFLAERTGGTYSTLKVQPAELEDSGVYFCASSQDRAWQETQYFGPGTRLLVL.